This T cell receptor beta chain comes out of a study of blood T cell repertoires in COVID-19. On the study more broadly: Material from acute and convalescent COVID-19 was sourced from the United States, Italy and Spain. Sources were T cells, B-cell-depleted T cells, or PBMCs; the material itself was cDNA or gDNA.

The CDR3 has 13 amino acids. Trimming pared 4 bases from V and 6 bases from J, leaving 13 bases between. Germline V lookup: CDR1 SGHNT, CDR2 YYREEE (reference sequence). Authors' methods: Estimation of nucleated cell counts was performed using reference gene primer amplification. Sequencing used immunoSEQ multiplex PCR; TCRdb keeps in-frame clones, though not all of them. That table gives V, J and clone size, and the DNA gave D and trimming. The profile covers 120,000 to 150,000 clones, with roughly 85% appearing a single time and around 2.5% taken by the ten largest. The chain joins TRBV5-4 to TRBJ2-5; perhaps TRBD1 as D (6 bases). This receptor was identified in a human donor with acute or convalescent COVID-19. The donor label of this sample is uncertain. Source material: peripheral blood. CDR3 region: CASSRQVWKTQYF. The CDR3 DNA is TGTGCCAGCAGCCGACAGGTTTGGAAGACCCAGTACTTC.